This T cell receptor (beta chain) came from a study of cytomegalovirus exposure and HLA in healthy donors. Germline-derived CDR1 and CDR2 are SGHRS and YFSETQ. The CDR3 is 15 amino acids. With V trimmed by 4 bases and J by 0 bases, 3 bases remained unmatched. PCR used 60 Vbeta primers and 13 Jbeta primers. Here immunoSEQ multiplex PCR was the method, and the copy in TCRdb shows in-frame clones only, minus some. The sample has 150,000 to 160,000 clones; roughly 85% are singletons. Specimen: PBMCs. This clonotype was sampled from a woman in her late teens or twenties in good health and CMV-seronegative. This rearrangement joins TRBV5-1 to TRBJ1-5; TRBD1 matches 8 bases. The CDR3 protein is CASSRTGNSNQPQHF. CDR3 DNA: TGCGCCAGCAGCAGGACAGGGAATAGCAATCAGCCCCAGCATTTT. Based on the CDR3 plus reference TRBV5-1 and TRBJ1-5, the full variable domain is KAGVTQTPRYLIKTRGQQVTLSCSPISGHRSVSWYQQTPGQGLQFLFEYFSETQRNKGNFPGRFSGRQFSNSRSEMNVSTLELGDSALYLCASSRTGNSNQPQHFGDGTRLSIL.